The TCR beta chain under discussion was sequenced for a study of type 1 regulatory T cells. Per the germline V gene, CDR1 is SGHNT and CDR2 is YENEEA. Trimming removed 6 bases at V and 9 bases at J, with 24 bases between. The length of the CDR3 is 16 residues. This clonotype was picked up many times. Antigen specificity is unknown. TCRdb reprocessed the reads via MiXCR and lists one record per CDR3 protein. The sample contains around 64,000 distinct CDR3 sequences, less than 25% of which appear only once. Study observations and caveats: Type 1 regulatory T cells had a more restricted TCR repertoire than non-type 1 regulatory T cells.

Specimen: cultured type 1 regulatory T (Tr1) cells, either the whole culture or a sorted fraction (not recorded which). This sequence was found in a human donor in good health. The chain combines TRBV11-3 with TRBJ2-1; no definite D call. The CDR3 is CASSPHMKGSLGEQFF. Here the CDR3 DNA reads TGTGCCAGCAGTCCCCACATGAAAGGGTCTCTAGGTGAGCAGTTCTTC. Drawing the rest from reference TRBV11-3 and TRBJ2-1, the complete variable domain is EAGVVQSPRYKIIEKKQPVAFWCNPISGHNTLYWYLQNLGQGPELLIRYENEEAVDDSQLPKDRFSAERLKGVDSTLKIQPAELGDSAVYLCASSPHMKGSLGEQFFGPGTRLTVL.